These T cell receptor beta chains were read from a single sample in a study of OX40 agonist ivuxolimab in advanced cancers. Libraries were prepared by immunoSEQ multiplex PCR; TCRdb keeps only in-frame clonotypes and omits some of them. The table includes 60,000 to 100,000 clones, around 87% detected once. This specimen was CD4+ or CD8+ T cells sorted from blood, taken in a trial of the OX40 agonist ivuxolimab. Receptors were obtained from an adult with an advanced solid tumor such as melanoma, head and neck, liver or kidney cancer. The CDR3 runs from the conserved cysteine through the conserved F or W. D genes are given only for firm matches. The size field is filled for only some rows; it gives once, few, many or a size class.

D	V	J	size	length	DNA	CDR3
TRBD1	TRBV19	TRBJ2-1	.	18	TGTGCCAGTAGCCTGATCTCCGGGACAGGGTTAGCCTACAATGAGCAGTTCTTC	CASSLISGTGLAYNEQFF
.	TRBV19	TRBJ1-5	.	14	TGTGCCAGTACCCTGGACAGTGGCAATCAGCCCCAGCATTTT	CASTLDSGNQPQHF
.	TRBV5-1	TRBJ2-1	.	14	TGCGCCAGTAAACAGGGTTTATCCTACAATGAGCAGTTCTTC	CASKQGLSYNEQFF
.	TRBV29-1	TRBJ2-7	.	12	TGCAGCGTTGGCCCCAGCGGATACGAGCAGTACTTC	CSVGPSGYEQYF
TRBD1	TRBV29-1	TRBJ2-3	.	12	TGCACCGGAGACAGGGGTAGAGATACGCAGTATTTT	CTGDRGRDTQYF
.	TRBV28	TRBJ2-5	.	16	TGTGCCAGCAGCCAACCCCCTCCGGGCCTGGGTGAGACCCAGTACTTC	CASSQPPPGLGETQYF
.	TRBV6-5	TRBJ2-3	.	13	TGTGCCAGCAGTTACAGAAGTCCGGATACGCAGTATTTT	CASSYRSPDTQYF
TRBD2	TRBV7-8	TRBJ2-2	.	16	TGTGCCAGCAGCTTAAACGGACTAGCGGGAAGCGGGGAGCTGTTTTTT	CASSLNGLAGSGELFF
TRBD2	TRBV19	TRBJ2-1	.	15	TGTGCCAGTAGCCCCCCCGGACTAGCGTCTAATGAGCAGTTCTTC	CASSPPGLASNEQFF
.	TRBV21-1	TRBJ2-2	.	22	TGTGCCAGCAGCAACATAAGGATCCCAAATAAGGTTTGCTTCCGGAACACCGGGGAGCTGTTTTTT	CASSNIRIPNKVCFRNTGELFF
TRBD2	TRBV9	TRBJ2-2	.	15	TGTGCCAGCAGCGTAGGGGACTATCCTCCCGGGGAGCTGTTTTTT	CASSVGDYPPGELFF
TRBD2	TRBV9	TRBJ2-7	.	14	TGTGCCAGCAGCGTAACTAGCGGGAAGTACGAGCAGTACTTC	CASSVTSGKYEQYF
TRBD1	TRBV27	TRBJ2-5	.	17	TGTGCCAGCAGCCCCGGCGGGACAGGGGGCCTTCGGGAGACCCAGTACTTC	CASSPGGTGGLRETQYF
.	TRBV7-2	TRBJ2-5	.	15	TGTGCCAGCAGCCAAAACTTCGGACAGCCGGAGACCCAGTACTTC	CASSQNFGQPETQYF
TRBD2	TRBV7-8	TRBJ2-5	few	14	TGTGCCAGCAGCTCCCAAGCGGGAGCGGAGACCCAGTACTTC	CASSSQAGAETQYF
.	TRBV5-1	TRBJ2-3	.	15	TGCGCCAGCACCAAACTAGCACCTCACCTAGATACGCAGTATTTT	CASTKLAPHLDTQYF
.	TRBV18	TRBJ1-1	.	13	TGTGCCAGCTCACCACCGTTACGGTTTGAAGCTTTCTTT	CASSPPLRFEAFF
.	TRBV18	TRBJ1-5	.	13	TGTGCCAGCTCGAAGGGGCGGAATCAGCCCCAGCATTTT	CASSKGRNQPQHF
.	TRBV5-5	TRBJ2-3	.	17	TGTGCCAGCAGCTTGGATTCTTGGCAGGCAGGAACAGATACGCAGTATTTT	CASSLDSWQAGTDTQYF
.	TRBV6-5	TRBJ2-4	.	14	TGTGCCAGCAGTTACTCGGTCAGGGGGGAGATTCAGTACTTC	CASSYSVRGEIQYF
TRBD1	TRBV7-2	TRBJ2-1	.	17	TGTGCCAGCAGCTTAGTCTTTTTACAGGGGGTCTACAATGAGCAGTTCTTC	CASSLVFLQGVYNEQFF
TRBD2	TRBV10-1	TRBJ2-3	.	14	TGCGCCAGCAGTGATGGCGGGAGTAAAGATACGCAGTATTTT	CASSDGGSKDTQYF